The clone carrying this T cell receptor (beta chain) was counted a few times. The record originates from a study of cytomegalovirus exposure and HLA in healthy donors. It was with 60 Vbeta and 13 Jbeta primers that the PCR ran. Only in-frame clones appear in the TCRdb table, and some are missing; sequencing was by immunoSEQ multiplex PCR. The table includes tens of thousands of clones, 62% detected once. The V and J ends lost 11 bases and 3 bases, in that order; junction bases with no gene match: 7. The CDR3 is made up of 13 amino acids. Germline CDR1 and CDR2: SNHLY and FYNNEI. This TCR came from a male donor in good health and CMV-seropositive. This chain uses TRBV2 with TRBJ1-1; TRBD1 matches 9 bases. Sample: PBMCs. In DNA form, the CDR3 reads TGTGCCGGGGGACAGGGCCGCTACACTGAAGCTTTCTTT. This gives the protein CAGGQGRYTEAFF.